This TCR beta chain was obtained from a study of PD-1 blockade in mismatch repair-deficient tumors. The germline CDR1 and CDR2 sequences are SQVTM and ANQGSEA. This CDR3 is built from 13 residues. V gave up 7 bases and J gave up 4 bases; unmatched junction bases: 5. The assay was immunoSEQ multiplex PCR, and TCRdb's table has in-frame clones only and misses some. The sample has 77,000 or so clones; roughly 80% are singletons. All patients were mismatch repair deficient, assessed by either PCR or immunohistochemistry. TCR sequencing covered a few patients who responded to pembrolizumab. Sequenced here: peripheral blood, sampled 44 weeks after starting pembrolizumab. The clonotype comes from an adult with mismatch repair-deficient cancer. The chain is built from TRBV29-1 and TRBJ2-1; 9 bases are shared with TRBD2. The CDR3 spells CSEREVLYNEQFF. The CDR3 nucleotides are TGCAGCGAGCGGGAGGTACTATACAATGAGCAGTTCTTC.